These T cell receptor beta chains were read from a single sample in a study of T cells in Graves' hyperthyroidism and ophthalmopathy. MiXCR was run by TCRdb on the multiplex PCR reads, yielding one entry per CDR3 protein. Here the sample spans over 500,000 distinct CDR3 sequences, roughly 17% being singletons. The sequenced sample was blood. These receptors were collected from a woman aged 18-29 years with Graves' ophthalmopathy. CDR3s include the opening cysteine and the closing phenylalanine or tryptophan. Each record gives: D gene, J gene, clone size, V gene, CDR3 protein, CDR3 DNA. A D gene is named only where the DNA matches it firmly. Size values are once, few and many counts, or a class for expanded clones, and some rows have none.

TRBD2	TRBJ2-2	many	TRBV2	CASTASGGYTGELFF	TGTGCCAGCACGGCTAGCGGGGGGTACACCGGGGAGCTGTTTTTT
NA	TRBJ2-1	NA	TRBV5-8	CASSLGGPNSYNEQFF	TGTGCCAGCAGCTTGGGGGGACCTAATAGCTACAATGAGCAGTTCTTC
NA	TRBJ1-6	few	TRBV27	CASSFGKGPYNSPLHF	TGTGCCAGCAGTTTTGGGAAGGGGCCATATAATTCACCCCTCCACTTT
NA	TRBJ1-5	many	TRBV28	CASSWRADRQPQHF	TGTGCCAGCAGTTGGAGAGCCGATCGGCAGCCCCAGCATTTT
TRBD1	TRBJ1-3	many	TRBV28	CASTRQGFGNTIYF	TGTGCCAGCACCCGACAGGGCTTTGGAAACACCATATATTTT
TRBD2	TRBJ2-7	many	TRBV7-2	CASRGGDEQYF	TGTGCCAGCAGGGGGGGGGACGAGCAGTACTTC
NA	TRBJ2-3	few	TRBV18	CASSPPIGGVVDTQYF	TGTGCCAGCTCACCACCGATAGGCGGGGTGGTAGATACGCAGTATTTT
NA	TRBJ2-7	few	TRBV28	CASTPRWRAYEQYF	TGTGCCAGCACCCCTAGGTGGAGGGCTTACGAGCAGTACTTC
NA	TRBJ1-2	NA	TRBV28	CASSSGPSALANYGYTF	TGTGCCAGCAGTTCCGGGCCCTCCGCATTAGCTAACTATGGCTACACCTTC
NA	TRBJ1-2	NA	TRBV12-3/TRBV12-4	CASSYPGRMEDYGYTF	TGTGCCAGCAGTTACCCGGGAAGGATGGAGGATTATGGCTACACCTTC
NA	TRBJ1-1	few	TRBV6-4	CASSDSAGLTEAFF	TGTGCCAGCAGTGACTCGGCAGGGTTAACTGAAGCTTTCTTT
NA	TRBJ1-1	NA	TRBV6-1	CASSDTGSEAFF	TGTGCCAGCAGTGACACAGGTTCGGAAGCTTTCTTT
TRBD1	TRBJ1-2	NA	TRBV5-6	CASSRDQGVHGYTF	TGTGCCAGCAGTCGAGATCAGGGGGTTCATGGCTACACCTTC
NA	TRBJ2-5	many	TRBV6-1	CASSRKGKTQYF	TGTGCCAGCAGTCGGAAGGGCAAGACCCAGTACTTC
NA	TRBJ1-2	NA	TRBV25-1	CASSELYFYTF	TGTGCCAGCAGTGAACTTTACTTCTACACCTTC
NA	TRBJ2-7	many	TRBV5-1	CASSALGAGGTYEQYF	TGCGCCAGCAGCGCACTGGGAGCGGGCGGAACCTACGAGCAGTACTTC
NA	TRBJ1-2	few	TRBV4-2	CASSQVETNYGYTF	TGTGCCAGCAGCCAAGTAGAGACTAACTATGGCTACACCTTC
TRBD1	TRBJ1-6	NA	TRBV30	CAWTGTGNENSPLHF	TGTGCCTGGACCGGGACAGGGAATGAAAATTCACCCCTCCACTTT
NA	TRBJ2-1	many	TRBV6-1	CASNKEGSSYNEQFF	TGTGCCAGCAATAAAGAGGGGAGCTCCTACAATGAGCAGTTCTTC
NA	TRBJ2-7	few	TRBV6-1	CASSPTPLEQYF	TGTGCCAGCAGCCCCACACCTCTGGAGCAGTACTTC
NA	TRBJ2-7	NA	TRBV27	CASSALGGAPSSYEQYF	TGTGCCAGCAGTGCCTTGGGGGGCGCCCCGAGCTCCTACGAGCAGTACTTC
TRBD1	TRBJ2-7	few	TRBV20-1	CSATADRGPTYEQYF	TGCAGTGCGACCGCCGACAGGGGACCAACCTACGAGCAGTACTTC
NA	TRBJ1-2	NA	TRBV6-5	CASSYSFGDYGYTF	TGTGCCAGCAGTTACTCATTCGGTGACTATGGCTACACCTTC
TRBD1	TRBJ1-5	many	TRBV27	CASSPRPGTGPGGQPQHF	TGTGCCAGCAGTCCGCGTCCCGGGACAGGGCCGGGAGGTCAGCCCCAGCATTTT
NA	TRBJ2-1	many	TRBV9	CASSVGVGGPYNEQFF	TGTGCCAGCAGCGTAGGGGTGGGAGGACCCTACAATGAGCAGTTCTTC
TRBD1	TRBJ2-7	many	TRBV30	CAWSPGWDRGVDEQYF	TGTGCCTGGAGTCCAGGGTGGGACAGGGGGGTAGACGAGCAGTACTTC
NA	TRBJ2-1	NA	TRBV4-1	CASTSGGPSSYNEQFF	TGCGCCAGCACCTCGGGGGGCCCTAGCTCCTACAATGAGCAGTTCTTC
TRBD1	TRBJ2-2	few	TRBV4-1	CASSTTGGGSGELFF	TGCGCCAGCAGCACGACAGGGGGTGGGTCCGGGGAGCTGTTTTTT
TRBD1	TRBJ1-2	few	TRBV9	CASSVRTGLSNGYTF	TGTGCCAGCAGCGTACGGACAGGACTCTCTAATGGCTACACCTTC
NA	TRBJ1-2	NA	TRBV29-1	CSVEDRVPKYGYTF	TGCAGCGTTGAAGATCGCGTCCCGAAATATGGCTACACCTTC
NA	TRBJ2-1	many	TRBV6-1	CASIRAVGSYNEQFF	TGTGCCAGCATTCGGGCGGTAGGCTCCTACAATGAGCAGTTCTTC
TRBD1	TRBJ2-2	NA	TRBV20-1	CSARTGGNTGELFF	TGCAGTGCTAGGACAGGGGGCAACACCGGGGAGCTGTTTTTT
TRBD2	TRBJ2-1	NA	TRBV9	CASSVYGTSTYNEQFF	TGTGCCAGCAGCGTTTACGGGACTAGCACCTACAATGAGCAGTTCTTC
NA	TRBJ2-5	few	TRBV10-3	CAISGGQATQYF	TGTGCCATCAGTGGGGGCCAAGCGACCCAGTACTTC
NA	TRBJ2-7	many	TRBV7-2	CASSLSGTEPYEQYF	TGTGCCAGCAGCTTATCCGGGACGGAACCCTACGAGCAGTACTTC
NA	TRBJ2-3	few	TRBV13	CASSLTLALSTDTQYF	TGTGCCAGCAGCTTAACACTAGCCCTTAGCACAGATACGCAGTATTTT
NA	TRBJ2-1	once	TRBV19	CASRVDSGSYNEQFF	TGTGCCAGTAGAGTGGATAGTGGTTCCTACAATGAGCAGTTCTTC
NA	TRBJ2-5	many	TRBV11-1	CASRDQQGRQETQYF	TGTGCCAGCAGAGATCAACAGGGTAGACAAGAGACCCAGTACTTC
TRBD1	TRBJ1-6	NA	TRBV27	CASSPQRGRDSPLHF	TGTGCCAGCTCCCCCCAAAGGGGGCGGGATTCACCCCTCCACTTT
TRBD1	TRBJ1-6	NA	TRBV5-1	CASSLGDRVNSPLHF	TGCGCCAGCAGCTTGGGGGACAGGGTAAATTCACCCCTCCACTTT
NA	TRBJ2-3	many	TRBV11-2	CASSPGVRRDTQYF	TGTGCCAGCAGCCCAGGGGTCCGGCGGGATACGCAGTATTTT
NA	TRBJ1-2	many	TRBV13	CASSKGGSGSYGYTF	TGTGCCAGCAGCAAGGGGGGGTCAGGGTCCTATGGCTACACCTTC
TRBD2	TRBJ2-1	many	TRBV6-1	CASSEAASGAPYNEQFF	TGTGCCAGCAGTGAAGCGGCTAGCGGGGCCCCCTACAATGAGCAGTTCTTC
TRBD2	TRBJ2-7	NA	TRBV7-3	CASSPIAGGHYEQYF	TGTGCCAGCAGCCCAATAGCGGGGGGACACTACGAGCAGTACTTC